Below are 25 T cell receptor beta chains sequenced from a single sample in a study of blood T cell repertoires in COVID-19. Data came from immunoSEQ multiplex PCR; TCRdb stores just in-frame clones and leaves some out. The data show approximately 230,000 clones, about 90% seen once. The sequencing input was PBMCs or T cells enriched from blood (not recorded which). These receptors came from a woman aged 18-29 years who had recovered from COVID-19.

The rearrangement joins TRBV9 to TRBJ2-3, with 9 bases that match TRBD1. CDR3 length: 15 amino acids. V trimming: 3 bases; J trimming: 4 bases; junction bases outside the gene matches: 6. Looked up from germline, CDR1 is SGDLS and CDR2 is YYNGEE. In DNA form, the CDR3 reads TGTGCCAGCAGCGGTCAACAGGGGGCCCCAGATACGCAGTATTTT. It yields the protein CASSGQQGAPDTQYF.

This chain connects TRBV5-4 to TRBJ2-5; 8 bases are a match to TRBD2. The junction had 5 bases not matched to a gene; V was cut back by 0 bases and J by 4 bases. The germline V gene has CDR1 SGHNT and CDR2 YYREEE (reference sequence). CDR3 length: 15 residues. The CDR3 loop is CASSLAGLAGETQYF. As DNA, the CDR3 is TGTGCCAGCAGCTTGGCAGGTCTAGCGGGAGAGACCCAGTACTTC.

The chain carries TRBV11-3 and TRBJ1-1, with D hard to call. V was clipped by 0 bases and J by 5 bases, with 7 bases between them. The CDR3 runs to 13 residues. In germline, CDR1 is SGHNT, CDR2 YENEEA. This chain's CDR3 is CASSLEEDTEAFF. The CDR3 DNA sequence: TGTGCCAGCAGCTTAGAGGAGGATACTGAAGCTTTCTTT.

V usage is TRBV27 and J usage is TRBJ1-6; D perhaps matches TRBD1 (5 bases). The CDR3 extends over 14 amino acids. V lost 6 bases to trimming and J lost 7 bases, with 13 bases between them. Germline V gene data show CDR1 as MNHEY and CDR2 as SMNVEV (reference sequence). The CDR3 spells CASSPGGENSPLHF. The CDR3 DNA follows: TGTGCCAGCAGCCCCGGGGGGGAGAATTCACCCCTCCACTTT.

The chain recombines TRBV5-1 with TRBJ2-1; D is unresolved. The germline gives CDR1 SGHRS, CDR2 YFSETQ. This CDR3 has 17 residues. Trimming stripped 4 bases from V and 6 bases from J, with 23 bases between. This CDR3 reads CASSPRIFYRVTNEQFF. CDR3 nucleotides: TGCGCCAGCAGCCCCCGGATTTTTTATCGGGTTACCAATGAGCAGTTCTTC. The entire variable domain, with the rest obtained from reference TRBV5-1 and TRBJ2-1, is as follows: KAGVTQTPRYLIKTRGQQVTLSCSPISGHRSVSWYQQTPGQGLQFLFEYFSETQRNKGNFPGRFSGRQFSNSRSEMNVSTLELGDSALYLCASSPRIFYRVTNEQFFGPGTRLTVL.

This clone was counted once. The V call is TRBV12-3 or TRBV12-4, the J call TRBJ2-7; possible D gene TRBD2, 5 bases. Deletions cut 3 bases from V and 7 bases from J, with 13 bases between. This CDR3 has 13 amino acids. Here the CDR3 reads CASSLGARGEQYF. The DNA of the CDR3 is TGTGCCAGCAGTTTGGGAGCCCGAGGAGAGCAGTACTTC.

This clone is a singleton in its sample. The DNA of the CDR3 is TGTGCTTCCCTAGGACAGACTTATGGCCAGCCCCAGCATTTT. Protein product: CASLGQTYGQPQHF. V is TRBV19 and J is TRBJ1-5; D is perhaps TRBD1 (6 bases). Per the germline V gene, CDR1 is LNHDA and CDR2 is SQIVND (reference sequence). The CDR3 sequence is 14 residues long.

The chain is built from TRBV6-1 and TRBJ2-7; perhaps TRBD1 as D (5 bases). The germline V gene encodes CDR1 MNHNS and CDR2 SASEGT. Trimming cost V 0 bases and J 5 bases, with 11 bases left between them. This CDR3 region has 14 residues. The CDR3 here is CASSEALGAHEQYF. The CDR3 bases are TGTGCCAGCAGTGAAGCCCTAGGGGCCCACGAGCAGTACTTC.

This chain joins TRBV7-8 and TRBJ1-6; D gene ambiguous. This CDR3 region has 13 residues. The ends were cut back, 1 base at V and 10 bases at J, with 8 bases in the middle. Germline CDR1 SGHVS, CDR2 FQNEAQ. Written as DNA, the CDR3 is TGTGCCAGCAGCTTAGGTCAGCGGTCACCCCTCCACTTT. It translates to CASSLGQRSPLHF.

The rearrangement links TRBV11-2 to TRBJ2-2; 11 bases fit TRBD1. Germline CDR1 and CDR2: SGHAT and FQNNGV. CDR3 length: 16 residues. Trimming took 4 bases from V and 4 from J; bases not matched to a gene: 5. The DNA for the CDR3 is TGTGCCAGCAGCTCGGACAGGGGGCTTGGCACCGGGGAGCTGTTTTTT. Amino acids: CASSSDRGLGTGELFF. The variable domain in full, with the rest retrieved from reference TRBV11-2 and TRBJ2-2, is EAGVAQSPRYKIIEKRQSVAFWCNPISGHATLYWYQQILGQGPKLLIQFQNNGVVDDSQLPKDRFSAERLKGVDSTLKIQPAKLEDSAVYLCASSSDRGLGTGELFFGEGSRLTVL.

The rearrangement links TRBV6-2 or TRBV6-3 to TRBJ2-5; 7 nucleotides align to TRBD2. Germline V CDR1 and CDR2: MNHEY, SVGEGT. The CDR3 is 13 residues long. V lost 6 bases and J lost 2; bases outside the gene matches: 3. CDR3 sequence: CASSRGLQETQYF. As DNA, the CDR3 is TGTGCCAGCAGCCGGGGACTACAAGAGACCCAGTACTTC.

This chain connects TRBV7-9 to TRBJ2-5; TRBD2 is a possible D gene (5 bases). Germline-derived CDR1 and CDR2 are SEHNR and FQNEAQ (reference sequence). There are 15 residues in the CDR3. The germline V and J ends were trimmed by 1 base and 5 bases, with 14 bases remaining between them. In DNA form, the CDR3 reads TGTGCCAGCAGCTTAGTGTGGCGAGGACTGGAGACCCAGTACTTC. It is translated as CASSLVWRGLETQYF. Supplemented by reference TRBV7-9 and TRBJ2-5, the full variable domain reads DTGVSQNPRHKITKRGQNVTFRCDPISEHNRLYWYRQTLGQGPEFLTYFQNEAQLEKSRLLSDRFSAERPKGSFSTLEIQRTEQGDSAMYLCASSLVWRGLETQYFGPGTRLLVL.

The chain has TRBV9 and TRBJ1-2, with 7 bases lining up with TRBD1. V shed 2 bases, J shed 3 bases, and the junction held 7 bases outside the gene matches. Germline values: CDR1 SGDLS, CDR2 YYNGEE. CDR3 length: 15 amino acids. In DNA form, the CDR3 reads TGTGCCAGCAGCGTTACCGGGACAGTCTACTATGGCTACACCTTC. This encodes CASSVTGTVYYGYTF.

This rearrangement joins TRBV28 to TRBJ2-3, with D maybe TRBD2 (7 bases). This CDR3 has 15 residues. Trimming removed 2 bases from V and 2 bases from J, with 11 bases in between. The germline V gene encodes CDR1 MDHEN and CDR2 SYDVKM. The CDR3 DNA is TGTGCCAGCAGTTTAGGGGGGGCCGCCACAGATACGCAGTATTTT. As protein: CASSLGGAATDTQYF.

J is TRBJ2-3 and V is TRBV20-1, with 12 nucleotides matching TRBD2. Germline-derived CDR1 and CDR2 are DFQATT and SNEGSKA (reference sequence). The junction had 11 bases not matched to a gene; V was cut back by 3 bases and J by 4 bases. The CDR3 totals 17 residues. The CDR3 DNA sequence: TGCAGTGCTAGTGCCCCATGGACTAGCGGGATCGCAGATACGCAGTATTTT. It is translated as CSASAPWTSGIADTQYF.

The CDR3 is CSVSYLQGFDTEAFF. The CDR3 coding sequence is TGCAGCGTTTCTTACCTACAGGGGTTCGACACTGAAGCTTTCTTT. The J gene is TRBJ1-1, the V gene TRBV29-1; 7 bases align to TRBD1. Germline V gene lookup returns CDR1 SQVTM and CDR2 ANQGSEA. J gave up 3 bases and V 5 bases, and 12 bases lay outside the gene matches. This CDR3 comprises 15 residues.

This chain links TRBV5-4 with TRBJ2-2, with a weak D call TRBD2 (6 bases). The CDR3 totals 13 residues. In germline, CDR1 is SGHNT, CDR2 YYREEE (reference sequence). The germline V and J ends were trimmed by 9 bases and 1 base, with 10 bases remaining between them. The CDR3 here is CATWGENTGELFF. The CDR3 nucleotides are TGTGCCACCTGGGGGGAGAACACCGGGGAGCTGTTTTTT.

The genes are TRBV18 and TRBJ1-1; possibly TRBD1 for D (5 bases). Germline CDR1 KGHSH, CDR2 LQKENI. Trimming took 3 bases from V and 6 from J, leaving 14 bases between them. This CDR3 is 14 amino acids long. The CDR3 sequence: CASSPKRGDSEAFF. The CDR3 region has the DNA TGTGCCAGCTCACCCAAACGTGGGGACTCTGAAGCTTTCTTT.

This sequence joins TRBV9 and TRBJ2-7, with D unresolved. V was trimmed by 4 bases and J by 0 bases, leaving 2 bases between them. CDR1 SGDLS and CDR2 YYNGEE come from the germline V gene. The CDR3 totals 11 residues. DNA for the CDR3: TGTGCCAGCAGCCTCTCCTACGAGCAGTACTTC. It yields the protein CASSLSYEQYF.

This chain connects TRBV11-2 to TRBJ1-5; the D is unclear. CDR3 length: 13 amino acids. V shed 0 bases and J shed 7 bases, with 7 bases lying between them. Germline CDR1 and CDR2: SGHAT and FQNNGV. DNA for the CDR3: TGTGCCAGCAGCTTAGACAGGTCACAGCCCCAGCATTTT. It codes for CASSLDRSQPQHF.

This clone was detected only once. The J gene is TRBJ1-5, the V gene TRBV27, with a tentative D call TRBD1 (5 bases). This CDR3 region has 15 residues. V lost 2 bases to trimming and J lost 0 bases, with 8 bases between them. The germline V gene has CDR1 MNHEY and CDR2 SMNVEV (reference sequence). In nucleotides, the CDR3 is TGTGCCAGCAGTTTACAGGGCTATAGCAATCAGCCCCAGCATTTT. Amino acids: CASSLQGYSNQPQHF.

The chain combines TRBV27 with TRBJ1-2; 7 bases map to TRBD1. The V and J ends lost 4 bases and 4 bases, in that order; junction bases with no gene match: 3. This CDR3 comprises 13 residues. Per germline, CDR1 MNHEY and CDR2 SMNVEV (reference sequence). The CDR3 DNA sequence: TGTGCCAGCAGTTCGGGACAGATCTATGGCTACACCTTC. It codes for CASSSGQIYGYTF.

In the case of this clone: The junction departs from germline at one end; a sequencing error may be responsible. The chain combines TRBV7-8 with TRBJ1-2, with unresolved D. The CDR3 runs to 13 residues. Germline V gene data show CDR1 as SGHVS and CDR2 as FQNEAQ. CDR3 protein: CASSLAGSTGRIF. As DNA, the CDR3 is TGTGCCAGCAGCTTAGCGGGGAGTACGGGGAGAATCTTC.

J is TRBJ1-1 and V is TRBV19, with TRBD1 identical over 9 bases. Germline V CDR1 and CDR2: LNHDA, SQIVND (reference sequence). CDR3 size: 15 residues. Germline trimming cut 5 bases from V and 5 bases from J; bases unmatched to any gene: 9. This CDR3 reads CASSPRTGARTEAFF. CDR3 in DNA: TGTGCCAGTAGTCCCCGGACAGGGGCGAGGACTGAAGCTTTCTTT.

The gene calls are TRBV19 and TRBJ1-5; D call uncertain. The CDR3 is made up of 13 amino acids. Germline assignment: CDR1 LNHDA and CDR2 SQIVND (reference sequence). Trimming removed 0 bases at V and 5 bases at J, with 5 bases between. CDR3 DNA sequence: TGTGCCAGTAGTATAGATCAGGATCAGCCCCAGCATTTT. Protein sequence: CASSIDQDQPQHF.